This T cell receptor beta chain was found in a study of cytomegalovirus exposure and HLA in healthy donors. Study-wide results and caveats: Later analysis identified a missense DCLRE1C variant that was linked to TCR beta V- and J-gene trimming. Further analysis, carried out later, found HLA-associated TCR beta chains more clonally expanded than equally common other chains. In vitro assays verified that three CMV-associated chains recognized CMV antigens specifically. Certain sequence variants were highly shared and formed a cluster, and this cluster was likely a sequencing artifact.

The CDR3 consists of 15 residues. V lost 1 base to trimming and J lost 1 base, with 10 bases between them. Germline-derived CDR1 and CDR2 are SGHNT and YENEEA. A note on this clone: As yet, its antigen is unknown.

The PCR made use of 60 Vbeta and 13 Jbeta primers. Clones were sequenced by immunoSEQ multiplex PCR, and TCRdb holds only the in-frame ones, with some missing. The sample holds 120,000 to 150,000 clones; 64% are singletons and the top ten take about 2.9%. This sequence joins TRBV11-3 and TRBJ1-1, with D possibly being TRBD1 (5 bases). This clonotype was obtained from a woman aged 30 to 39 in good health and CMV-seropositive. The source material was PBMCs. As DNA, the CDR3 is TGTGCCAGCAGCTTAGGGGGCTTGGGGAACACTGAAGCTTTCTTT. It codes for CASSLGGLGNTEAFF.